There are a few counts of the clone carrying this T cell receptor (beta chain). The antigen is unknown. This CDR3 is 13 amino acids long. Germline V gene sequence: CDR1 DFQATT, CDR2 SNEGSKA (reference sequence). V lost 1 base and J lost 2, with 8 bases in between. Study-wide findings and caveats: Tumor memory CD4+ T cell TCR gene usage was found to cluster with blood and lymph node memory CD4+ cells and with lymph node naive CD4+ cells. The larger cohort examined one V-J beta rearrangement, not whole repertoires.

Constant-region reverse primers amplified full-length variable regions, followed by semi-nested Nested Universal Primer A PCR. TCRdb processed the 5' RACE reads anew with MiXCR; each CDR3 protein has one entry. The sample consists of thousands of distinct CDR3 sequences, 40% to 65% of them appearing once. Memory CD4+ cells were defined as CD4+CD45RO+CD25-. The clonotype was recovered from a female donor with breast cancer. Sequenced input: memory CD4+ T cells sorted from a lymph node. Stated subset: memory CD4+ T cells, CD4+CD45RO+CD25-. The chain employs TRBV20-1 and TRBJ1-1, with D uncertain. Written as DNA, the CDR3 is TGCAGTGCTAGAGTGGGAGTTAACACTGAAGCTTTCTTT. Its protein product is CSARVGVNTEAFF.